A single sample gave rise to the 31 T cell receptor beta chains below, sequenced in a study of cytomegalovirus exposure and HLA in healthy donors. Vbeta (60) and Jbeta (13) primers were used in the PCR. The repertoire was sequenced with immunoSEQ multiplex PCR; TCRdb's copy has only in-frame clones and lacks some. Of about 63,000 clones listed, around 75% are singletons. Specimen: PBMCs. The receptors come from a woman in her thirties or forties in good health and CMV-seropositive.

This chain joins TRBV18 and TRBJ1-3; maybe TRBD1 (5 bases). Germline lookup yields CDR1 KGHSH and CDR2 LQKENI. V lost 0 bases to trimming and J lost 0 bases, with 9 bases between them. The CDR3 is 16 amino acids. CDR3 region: CASSPPGGSSGNTIYF. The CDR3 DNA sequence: TGTGCCAGCTCACCACCTGGGGGGAGCTCTGGAAACACCATATATTTT.

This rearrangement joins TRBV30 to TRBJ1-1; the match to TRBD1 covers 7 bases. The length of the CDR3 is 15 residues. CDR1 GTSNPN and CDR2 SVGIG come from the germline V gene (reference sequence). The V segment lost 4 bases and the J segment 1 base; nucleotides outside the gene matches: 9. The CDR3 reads CAWTIGGQPNTEAFF. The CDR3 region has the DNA TGTGCCTGGACCATAGGGGGACAGCCGAACACTGAAGCTTTCTTT.

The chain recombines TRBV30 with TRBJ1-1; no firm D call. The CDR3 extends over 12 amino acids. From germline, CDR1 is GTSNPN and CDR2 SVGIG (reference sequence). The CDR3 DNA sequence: TGTGCAGCGGGTCGGGTGAACACTGAAGCTTTCTTT. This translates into CAAGRVNTEAFF.

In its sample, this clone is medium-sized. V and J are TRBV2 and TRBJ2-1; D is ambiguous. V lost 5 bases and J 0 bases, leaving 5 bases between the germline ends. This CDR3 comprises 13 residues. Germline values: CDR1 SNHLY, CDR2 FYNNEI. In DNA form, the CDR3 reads TGTGCCAGCAGTTCGAGCTCCTACAATGAGCAGTTCTTC. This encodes CASSSSSYNEQFF.

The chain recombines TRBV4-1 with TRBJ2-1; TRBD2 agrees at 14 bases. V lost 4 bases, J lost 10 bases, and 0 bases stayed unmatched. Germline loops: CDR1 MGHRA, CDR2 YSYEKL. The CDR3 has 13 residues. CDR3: CASSRTSGGEQFF. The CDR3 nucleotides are TGCGCCAGCAGCCGGACTAGCGGGGGGGAGCAGTTCTTC.

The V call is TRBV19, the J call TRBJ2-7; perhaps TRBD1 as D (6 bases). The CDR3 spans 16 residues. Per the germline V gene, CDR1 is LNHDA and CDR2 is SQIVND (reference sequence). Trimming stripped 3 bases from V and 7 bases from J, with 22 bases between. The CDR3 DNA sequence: TGTGCCAGTAGTATTGCCGGGACAACGCTGGAATGGGAGCAGTACTTC. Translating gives CASSIAGTTLEWEQYF.

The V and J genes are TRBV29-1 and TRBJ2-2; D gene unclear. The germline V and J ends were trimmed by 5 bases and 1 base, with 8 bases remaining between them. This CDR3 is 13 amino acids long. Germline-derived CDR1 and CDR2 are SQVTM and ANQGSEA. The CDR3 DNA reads TGCAGCGTTACGCAGGTGAACACCGGGGAGCTGTTTTTT. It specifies CSVTQVNTGELFF.

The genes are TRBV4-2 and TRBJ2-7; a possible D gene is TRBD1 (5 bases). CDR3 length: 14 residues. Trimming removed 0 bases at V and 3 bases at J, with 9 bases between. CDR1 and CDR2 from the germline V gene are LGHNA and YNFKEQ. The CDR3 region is CASSQDGASYEQYF. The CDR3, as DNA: TGTGCCAGCAGCCAAGATGGGGCCAGCTACGAGCAGTACTTC.

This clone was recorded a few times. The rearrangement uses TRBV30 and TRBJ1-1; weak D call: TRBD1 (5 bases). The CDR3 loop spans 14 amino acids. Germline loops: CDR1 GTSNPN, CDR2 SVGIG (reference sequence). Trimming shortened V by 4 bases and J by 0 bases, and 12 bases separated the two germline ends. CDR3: CAWKGREMNTEAFF. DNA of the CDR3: TGTGCCTGGAAGGGGCGAGAGATGAACACTGAAGCTTTCTTT.

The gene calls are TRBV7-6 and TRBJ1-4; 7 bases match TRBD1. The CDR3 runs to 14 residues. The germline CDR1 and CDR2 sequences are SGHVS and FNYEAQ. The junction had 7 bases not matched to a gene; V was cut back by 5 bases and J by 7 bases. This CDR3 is CASSVRGKSEKLFF. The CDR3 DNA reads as TGTGCCAGCAGCGTCAGGGGGAAGAGTGAAAAACTGTTTTTT.

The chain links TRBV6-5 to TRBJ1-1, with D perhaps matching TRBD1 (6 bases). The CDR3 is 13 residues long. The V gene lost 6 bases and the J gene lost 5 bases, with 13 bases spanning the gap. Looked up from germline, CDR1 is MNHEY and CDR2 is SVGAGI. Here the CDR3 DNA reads TGTGCCAGCAGGAGGGACACGGGGACTGAAGCTTTCTTT. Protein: CASRRDTGTEAFF.

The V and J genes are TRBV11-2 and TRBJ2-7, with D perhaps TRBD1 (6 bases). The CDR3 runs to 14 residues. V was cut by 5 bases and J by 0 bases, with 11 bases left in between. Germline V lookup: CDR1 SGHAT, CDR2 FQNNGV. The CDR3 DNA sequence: TGTGCCAGCAGCACCCGACAGGTCTCCTACGAGCAGTACTTC. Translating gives CASSTRQVSYEQYF.

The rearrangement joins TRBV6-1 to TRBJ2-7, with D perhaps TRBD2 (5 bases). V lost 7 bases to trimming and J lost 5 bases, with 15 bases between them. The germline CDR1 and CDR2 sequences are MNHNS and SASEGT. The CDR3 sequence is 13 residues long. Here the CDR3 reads CASTQAGPHEQYF. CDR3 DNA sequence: TGTGCCAGCACTCAGGCGGGTCCCCACGAGCAGTACTTC.

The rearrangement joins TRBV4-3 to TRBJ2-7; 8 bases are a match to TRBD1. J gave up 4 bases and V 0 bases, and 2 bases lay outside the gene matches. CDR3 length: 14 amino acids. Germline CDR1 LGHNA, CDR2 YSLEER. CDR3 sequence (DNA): TGCGCCAGCAGCCAAGAGCAGGGGGCTTACGAGCAGTACTTC. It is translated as CASSQEQGAYEQYF.

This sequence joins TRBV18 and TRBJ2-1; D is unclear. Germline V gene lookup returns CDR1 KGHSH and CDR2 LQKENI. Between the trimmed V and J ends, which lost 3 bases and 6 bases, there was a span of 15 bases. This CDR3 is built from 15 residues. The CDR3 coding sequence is TGTGCCAGCTCACCTCGGCCGGCTCGGGTCAATGAGCAGTTCTTC. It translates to CASSPRPARVNEQFF. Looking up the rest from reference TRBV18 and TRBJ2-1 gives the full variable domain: NAGVMQNPRHLVRRRGQEARLRCSPMKGHSHVYWYRQLPEEGLKFMVYLQKENIIDESGMPKERFSAEFPKEGPSILRIQQVVRGDSAAYFCASSPRPARVNEQFFGPGTRLTVL.

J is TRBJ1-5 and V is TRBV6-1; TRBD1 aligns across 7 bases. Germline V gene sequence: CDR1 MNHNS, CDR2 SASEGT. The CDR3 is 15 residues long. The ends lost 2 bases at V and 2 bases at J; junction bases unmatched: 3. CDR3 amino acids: CASSETQGGNQPQHF. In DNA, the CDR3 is TGTGCCAGCAGTGAAACCCAGGGGGGCAATCAGCCCCAGCATTTT.

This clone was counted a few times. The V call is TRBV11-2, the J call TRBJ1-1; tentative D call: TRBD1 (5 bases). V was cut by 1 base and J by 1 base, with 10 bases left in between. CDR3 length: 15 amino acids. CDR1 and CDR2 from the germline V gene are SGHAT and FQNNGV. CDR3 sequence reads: CASSLVRGKNTEAFF. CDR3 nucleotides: TGTGCCAGCAGCTTAGTAAGGGGTAAGAACACTGAAGCTTTCTTT.

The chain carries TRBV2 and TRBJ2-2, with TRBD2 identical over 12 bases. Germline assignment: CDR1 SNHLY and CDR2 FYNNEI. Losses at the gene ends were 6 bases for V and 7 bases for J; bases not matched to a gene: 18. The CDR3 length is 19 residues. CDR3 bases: TGTGCCAGCAGCCGAACTAGCGGGGGGACCCCTTTTTCGAGCGGGGAGCTGTTTTTT. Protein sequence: CASSRTSGGTPFSSGELFF.

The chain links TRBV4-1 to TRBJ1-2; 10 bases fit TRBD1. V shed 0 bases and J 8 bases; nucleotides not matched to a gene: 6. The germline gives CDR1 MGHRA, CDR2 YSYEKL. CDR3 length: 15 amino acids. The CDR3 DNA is TGCGCCAGCAGCCAAGAAGTTGGGACAGGGGTCGGCTACACCTTC. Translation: CASSQEVGTGVGYTF.

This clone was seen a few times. The CDR3 region is CASREQGYGYTF. CDR3 coding DNA: TGTGCCAGTAGGGAACAGGGGTATGGCTACACCTTC. The V call is TRBV19, the J call TRBJ1-2, with TRBD1 matching 7 bases. The CDR3 extends over 12 amino acids. V was pared by 6 bases and J by 5 bases, with 3 bases of the junction left unmatched. CDR1 is LNHDA and CDR2 is SQIVND in the germline V gene (reference sequence).

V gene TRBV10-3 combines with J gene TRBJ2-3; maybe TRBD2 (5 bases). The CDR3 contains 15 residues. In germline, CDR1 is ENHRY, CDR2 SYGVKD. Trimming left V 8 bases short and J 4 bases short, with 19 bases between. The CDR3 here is CAISEASLEADTQYF. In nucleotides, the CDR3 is TGTGCCATCTCCGAGGCCAGTCTGGAGGCAGATACGCAGTATTTT.

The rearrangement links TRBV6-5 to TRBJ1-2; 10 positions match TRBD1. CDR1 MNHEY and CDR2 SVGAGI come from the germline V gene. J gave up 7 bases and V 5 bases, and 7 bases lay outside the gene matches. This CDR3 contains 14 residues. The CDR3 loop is CASSPGQGYGGYTF. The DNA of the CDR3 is TGTGCCAGCAGTCCGGGACAGGGGTACGGTGGCTACACCTTC.

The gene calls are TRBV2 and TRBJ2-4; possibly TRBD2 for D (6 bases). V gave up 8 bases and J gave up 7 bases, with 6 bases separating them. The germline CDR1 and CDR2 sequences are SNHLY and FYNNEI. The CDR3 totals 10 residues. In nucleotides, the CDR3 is TGTGCCAGCGGAGGGAACATTCAGTACTTC. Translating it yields CASGGNIQYF.

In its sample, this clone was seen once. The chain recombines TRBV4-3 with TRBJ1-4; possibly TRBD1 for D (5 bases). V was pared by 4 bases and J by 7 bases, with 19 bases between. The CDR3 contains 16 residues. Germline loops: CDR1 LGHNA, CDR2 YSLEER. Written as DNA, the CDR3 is TGCGCCAGCAGCCGAACTACCGGGACCGGGAGTGAAAAACTGTTTTTT. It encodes CASSRTTGTGSEKLFF.

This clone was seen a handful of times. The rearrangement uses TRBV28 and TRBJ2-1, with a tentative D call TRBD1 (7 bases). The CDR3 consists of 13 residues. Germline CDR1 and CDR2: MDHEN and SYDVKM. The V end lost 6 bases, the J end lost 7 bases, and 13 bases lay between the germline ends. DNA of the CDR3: TGTGCCAGCAGGCCTGCAGGGGGGAATGAGCAGTTCTTC. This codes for CASRPAGGNEQFF.

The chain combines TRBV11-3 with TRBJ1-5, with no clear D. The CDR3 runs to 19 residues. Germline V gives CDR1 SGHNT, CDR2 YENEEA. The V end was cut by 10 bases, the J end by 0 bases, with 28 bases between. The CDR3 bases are TGTGCCACTCACCACAGCCCCTGCTTAACGATTCATAGCAATCAGCCCCAGCATTTT. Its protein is CATHHSPCLTIHSNQPQHF.

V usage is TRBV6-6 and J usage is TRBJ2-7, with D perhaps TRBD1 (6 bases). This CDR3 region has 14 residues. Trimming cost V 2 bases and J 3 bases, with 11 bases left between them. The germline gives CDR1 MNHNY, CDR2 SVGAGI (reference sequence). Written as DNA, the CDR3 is TGTGCCAGCAGTTACAAGGGGGACGGCTACGAGCAGTACTTC. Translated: CASSYKGDGYEQYF.

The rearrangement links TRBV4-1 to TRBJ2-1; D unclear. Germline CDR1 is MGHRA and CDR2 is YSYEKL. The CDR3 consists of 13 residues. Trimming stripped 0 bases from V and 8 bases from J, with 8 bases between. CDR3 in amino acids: CASSQDPGYEQFF. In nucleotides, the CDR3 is TGCGCCAGCAGCCAAGATCCGGGTTATGAGCAGTTCTTC.

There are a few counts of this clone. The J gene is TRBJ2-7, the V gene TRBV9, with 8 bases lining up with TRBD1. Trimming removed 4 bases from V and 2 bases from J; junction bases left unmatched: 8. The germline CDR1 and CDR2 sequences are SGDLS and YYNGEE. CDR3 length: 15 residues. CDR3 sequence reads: CASSYGQGTPYEQYF. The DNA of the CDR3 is TGTGCCAGCAGCTACGGACAGGGCACCCCCTACGAGCAGTACTTC. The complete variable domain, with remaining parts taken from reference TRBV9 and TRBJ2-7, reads DSGVTQTPKHLITATGQRVTLRCSPRSGDLSVYWYQQSLDQGLQFLIQYYNGEERAKGNILERFSAQQFPDLHSELNLSSLELGDSALYFCASSYGQGTPYEQYFGPGTRLTVT.

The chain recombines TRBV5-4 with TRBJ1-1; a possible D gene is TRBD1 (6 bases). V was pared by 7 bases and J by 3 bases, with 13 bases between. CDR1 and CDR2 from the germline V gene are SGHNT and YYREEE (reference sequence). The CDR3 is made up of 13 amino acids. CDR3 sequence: CASHREWDTEAFF. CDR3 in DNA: TGTGCCAGCCACAGGGAATGGGACACTGAAGCTTTCTTT.

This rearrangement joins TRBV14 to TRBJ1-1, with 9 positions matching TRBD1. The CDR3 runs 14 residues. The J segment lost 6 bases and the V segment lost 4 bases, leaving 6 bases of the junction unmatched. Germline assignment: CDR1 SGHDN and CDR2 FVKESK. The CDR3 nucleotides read TGTGCCAGCAGCCTGACAGGGGGTAGGGCTGAAGCTTTCTTT. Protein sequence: CASSLTGGRAEAFF. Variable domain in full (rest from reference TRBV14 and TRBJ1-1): EAGVTQFPSHSVIEKGQTVTLRCDPISGHDNLYWYRRVMGKEIKFLLHFVKESKQDESGMPNNRFLAERTGGTYSTLKVQPAELEDSGVYFCASSLTGGRAEAFFGQGTRLTVV.